This is a list of T cell receptor beta chains from one sample in a study of T cell responses to AZD1222 COVID-19 vaccine. Measured with immunoSEQ multiplex PCR; TCRdb has only the in-frame clones, and not every one. The repertoire holds 150,000 or so clones, around 90% seen once, with 1.3% in the top ten. Sequencing was performed on peripheral blood, taken on day 0 of AZD1222 vaccination. Receptor source: an adult in good health. The CDR3 runs from the conserved cysteine through the conserved F or W. Fields, in order: D gene, V gene, J gene, clone size, CDR3 DNA, CDR3 protein. A D gene is named only where the DNA matches it firmly. Only some rows state a clone size, as once, few, many or a class for expanded clones.

TRBD1	TRBV28	TRBJ2-4	NA	TGTGCCAGCAGCCGTCTCCGGGACAGGGACAAAAACATTCAGTACTTC	CASSRLRDRDKNIQYF
NA	TRBV28	TRBJ1-1	NA	TGTGCCACCCTTTTAGGGGGGACAACTGAAGCTTTCTTT	CATLLGGTTEAFF
NA	TRBV11-1	TRBJ1-1	NA	TGTGCCAGCAGCTTAGCGATGGGGGACACTGAAGCTTTCTTT	CASSLAMGDTEAFF
TRBD2	TRBV6-5	TRBJ2-3	NA	TGTGCCAGCAGTTACTCGAGGGCTAGCGGGACAGATACGCAGTATTTT	CASSYSRASGTDTQYF
NA	TRBV24-1	TRBJ2-1	NA	TGTGCCACCAGTGGATCAGGGGCTCCTGTTTACAATGAGCAGTTCTTC	CATSGSGAPVYNEQFF
NA	TRBV6-5	TRBJ1-2	NA	TGTGCCAGCACCGAGGGGTTCTTGGGGGCCTATGGCTACACCTTC	CASTEGFLGAYGYTF
NA	TRBV7-9	TRBJ1-3	NA	TGTGCCAGCAGCTTAGAGGGGAGCTCTGGAAACACCATATATTTT	CASSLEGSSGNTIYF
NA	TRBV7-2	TRBJ2-7	NA	TGTGCCAGCAGTCCCTCGGGGTGGTACGAGCAGTACTTC	CASSPSGWYEQYF
NA	TRBV19	TRBJ1-5	NA	TGTGCCAGTAGTATGGGGATTTATAGCAATCAGCCCCAGCATTTT	CASSMGIYSNQPQHF
TRBD1	TRBV28	TRBJ2-1	NA	TGTGCCAGCAGTTGGGGACAGGGTGAGCAGTTCTTC	CASSWGQGEQFF
TRBD1	TRBV18	TRBJ1-1	NA	TGTGCCAGCTCATTCTCCGGGACAGGGACCACTGAAGCTTTCTTT	CASSFSGTGTTEAFF
NA	TRBV2	TRBJ2-1	NA	TGTGCCACCGGCGGGCCTAACAATGAGCAGTTCTTC	CATGGPNNEQFF
TRBD2	TRBV4-1	TRBJ2-7	NA	TGCGCCAGCAGCCAAGATCGAGGTAGCGGGGGGTCCTACGAGCAGTACTTC	CASSQDRGSGGSYEQYF
NA	TRBV7-9	TRBJ1-5	NA	TGTGCCAGCAGCTTTGACAATGGAGCCCAGCATTTT	CASSFDNGAQHF
TRBD2	TRBV11-2	TRBJ2-3	once	TGTGCCAGCAGCCGGACTAGCGAGGCAGATACGCAGTATTTT	CASSRTSEADTQYF
NA	TRBV15	TRBJ2-5	once	TGTGCCACCAGCTCACCCCGGGAACACAGGGAGACCCAGTACTTC	CATSSPREHRETQYF
TRBD2	TRBV16	TRBJ2-7	NA	TGTGCCAGCAGCAGCGCGTGGACTAGCGGTTACGAGCAGTACTTC	CASSSAWTSGYEQYF
TRBD2	TRBV25-1	TRBJ2-4	once	TGTGCCAGCAGTGGACTAGCGGGATTCAAAAACATTCAGTACTTC	CASSGLAGFKNIQYF
NA	TRBV5-1	TRBJ2-7	NA	TGCGCCAGCAGCTCCACGCAGGCCTGGCACTCCTACGAGCAGTACTTC	CASSSTQAWHSYEQYF
TRBD1	TRBV28	TRBJ1-1	NA	TGTGCCAGCAGTTTAGCCGGGACAGGGCGCCGTGAAGCTTTCTTT	CASSLAGTGRREAFF
TRBD1	TRBV27	TRBJ1-2	NA	TGTGCCAGCAGTCCACGGGACAGGGCGACCTATGGCTACACCTTC	CASSPRDRATYGYTF
NA	TRBV7-2	TRBJ2-2	NA	TGTGCCAGCAGCATGGGTGGTTGGGGCCCCATGGGCGGGGAGCTGTTTTTT	CASSMGGWGPMGGELFF
NA	TRBV4-1	TRBJ1-1	NA	TGCGCCAGCAGCCAAACCAACAGGGTCGGGGCTGAAGCTTTCTTT	CASSQTNRVGAEAFF
NA	TRBV6-6	TRBJ1-4	NA	TGTGCCAGCAGTTTGGCGGGTTTTGGCGGTGAAAAACTGTTTTTT	CASSLAGFGGEKLFF
TRBD2	TRBV7-2	TRBJ2-1	NA	TGTGCCAGCAGCTTAGCGCCAGCTAGCGGGAGATACAATGAGCAGTTCTTC	CASSLAPASGRYNEQFF
NA	TRBV5-1	TRBJ2-1	NA	TGCGCCAGCAGCTTGGTCAAGCTGGAGGGGCATGAGCAGTTCTTC	CASSLVKLEGHEQFF
TRBD1	TRBV5-1	TRBJ2-7	once	TGCGCCAGCAGCTTGCGTCCCGGGACAGGGACCTACGAGCAGTACTTC	CASSLRPGTGTYEQYF
NA	TRBV29-1	TRBJ1-2	NA	TGCAGCGTTGAAAGGTTGGCTAACTATGGCTACACCTTC	CSVERLANYGYTF
NA	TRBV7-9	TRBJ2-2	NA	TGTGCCAGAGACCTCACCGGGGAGCTGTTTTTT	CARDLTGELFF
NA	TRBV3-1/TRBV3-2	TRBJ1-6	NA	TGTGCCAGCAACTTAAAGGAAGGGAAGACAATTAATTCACCCCTCCACTTT	CASNLKEGKTINSPLHF
TRBD2	TRBV4-2	TRBJ2-6	NA	TGTGCCAGCAGCCAAGACCGGACTAGCGGAAGCTCTGGGGCCAACGTCCTGACTTTC	CASSQDRTSGSSGANVLTF
NA	TRBV11-2	TRBJ1-1	NA	TGTGCCAGCAGCTACTTCGACAGGAACACTGAAGCTTTCTTT	CASSYFDRNTEAFF
TRBD1	TRBV19	TRBJ2-5	NA	TGTGCCAGTAGTATCACTGGGACAGGGGGCATTCAAGAGACCCAGTACTTC	CASSITGTGGIQETQYF
NA	TRBV4-3	TRBJ1-5	NA	TGCGCCAGCAGCCAAGATTGGGGGGCGAATCAGCCCCAGCATTTT	CASSQDWGANQPQHF
NA	TRBV7-8	TRBJ2-1	NA	TGTGCCAGCATAATAGGACCCACCTCCTACAATGAGCAGTTCTTC	CASIIGPTSYNEQFF
TRBD1	TRBV28	TRBJ1-1	NA	TGTGCCAGCAGCTACATCTTTCGGACAGGGGGCGCCGAAGCTTTCTTT	CASSYIFRTGGAEAFF
NA	TRBV11-3	TRBJ1-1	NA	TGTGCCAGCAGCTTGGGCGGTGGGCACACTGAAGCTTTCTTT	CASSLGGGHTEAFF
NA	TRBV14	TRBJ1-6	NA	TGTGCCAGCAGCCAAGGAGGCCTCGGTAATTCACCCCTCCACTTT	CASSQGGLGNSPLHF
NA	TRBV28	TRBJ1-2	NA	TGTGCCAGCAGTCCCAGGGGAGGTGGCTACACCTTC	CASSPRGGGYTF
NA	TRBV9	TRBJ1-4	NA	TGTGCCAGCAGCGTAGGTCGGTCTAATGAAAAACTGTTTTTT	CASSVGRSNEKLFF
NA	TRBV4-1	TRBJ1-1	once	TGCGCCAGCGTGGGGCAGAACACTGAAGCTTTCTTT	CASVGQNTEAFF
TRBD2	TRBV6-5	TRBJ2-7	NA	TGTGCCACAATGACGGGGGGCGAGCAGTACTTC	CATMTGGEQYF
TRBD1	TRBV6-2/TRBV6-3	TRBJ1-5	NA	TGTGCCAGCAGCCCAGGACAGGGGGTCGGTCAGCCCCAGCATTTT	CASSPGQGVGQPQHF
NA	TRBV5-1	TRBJ1-2	once	TGCGCCAGCAGCTTTGACGGGGCTAACTATGGCTACACCTTC	CASSFDGANYGYTF
NA	TRBV5-8	TRBJ1-3	NA	TGTGCCAGCGCTCAGATCTCTGGAAACACCATATATTTT	CASAQISGNTIYF
TRBD1	TRBV27	TRBJ1-5	NA	TGTGCCAGCAGTCCGGGGACAGGGTCTCAGCCCCAGCATTTT	CASSPGTGSQPQHF
NA	TRBV7-2	TRBJ2-3	NA	TGTGCCAGCAGCTTTACTTCTGGGAGCACAGATACGCAGTATTTT	CASSFTSGSTDTQYF
NA	TRBV5-4	TRBJ1-6	NA	TGTGCCAGCAGTTCAGATCGCTCACCCCTCCACTTT	CASSSDRSPLHF
NA	TRBV3-1/TRBV3-2	TRBJ1-6	NA	TGTGCCAGCAGCCTCCACGGGGGGCAGGAAGATTCACCCCTCCACTTT	CASSLHGGQEDSPLHF
TRBD2	TRBV28	TRBJ2-7	NA	TGTGCCAGCAGTTTAGCGGGAGGGCCCTTGGAGCAGTACTTC	CASSLAGGPLEQYF
NA	TRBV25-1	TRBJ1-1	NA	TGTGCCAGCAGCCCCCCCCGGGGGAGGAACACTGAAGCTTTCTTT	CASSPPRGRNTEAFF
NA	TRBV9	TRBJ1-1	NA	TGTGCCAGCAGCGTAGAGGGGGGCACTGAAGCTTTCTTT	CASSVEGGTEAFF
NA	TRBV18	TRBJ2-5	NA	TGTGCCAGCTCACCACCTTGGGGTAGCGGCCAAGAGACCCAGTACTTC	CASSPPWGSGQETQYF
NA	TRBV4-1	TRBJ1-1	NA	TGCGCCAGTAGTGGGGGCTGGGGCACTGAAGCTTTCTTT	CASSGGWGTEAFF
TRBD1	TRBV4-2	TRBJ2-3	once	TGTGCCAGCAGCCAGGGGGGACAGGGCGGGCACACAGATACGCAGTATTTT	CASSQGGQGGHTDTQYF
TRBD1	TRBV2	TRBJ2-7	NA	TGTGCCAGCAGGGAGGGACAGGGGGCGGACGAGCAGTACTTC	CASREGQGADEQYF
NA	TRBV27	TRBJ1-1	NA	TGTGCCAGCACCAGTTTCCCCGCCCGGGGTATGAACACTGAAGCTTTCTTT	CASTSFPARGMNTEAFF